The next 2 T cell receptor beta chains were all read from a single sample in a study of STAT3 mutations in large granular lymphocyte leukemia. Their target antigens are unknown. Sequenced by immunoSEQ multiplex PCR; TCRdb stores in-frame clones only, minus some. The profile shows more than 9,000 clones, about 55% of them singletons. Study outcomes and limitations: Every T-cell large granular lymphocyte leukemia patient had at least one immunodominant TCR beta clonotype.

What was sequenced was peripheral blood mononuclear cells. The receptor source for this set is a boy aged 10-17 years with T-cell large granular lymphocyte leukemia. Some clones in this sample may be carry-over from other donors' samples.

This clone was observed a handful of times. J is TRBJ2-7 and V is TRBV5-1; D gene uncertain. The CDR3 spans 14 residues. V was trimmed by 3 bases and J by 0 bases, leaving 10 bases between them. Germline V gives CDR1 SGHRS, CDR2 YFSETQ. The CDR3 DNA reads TGCGCCAGCAGCTCATTCGAGAGCTCCTACGAGCAGTACTTC. This codes for CASSSFESSYEQYF.

The rearrangement uses TRBV20-1 and TRBJ2-7; D is unclear. Germline CDR1 DFQATT, CDR2 SNEGSKA (reference sequence). V lost 3 bases to trimming and J lost 6 bases, with 9 bases between them. This CDR3 comprises 11 residues. CDR3 protein: CSASASIEQYF. The CDR3 nucleotides are TGCAGTGCTAGTGCCTCTATCGAGCAGTACTTC.